The next 7 T cell receptor beta chains were all read from a single sample in a study of cytomegalovirus exposure and HLA in healthy donors. The PCR employed 60 Vbeta primers together with 13 Jbeta primers. Some clones are missing from TCRdb's copy, which holds only in-frame ones; the method was immunoSEQ multiplex PCR. This repertoire shows 210,000 or so clones, about three quarters found once; its top ten account for about 2.5%. The sample was PBMCs. Source of these receptors: a woman aged 60-70 years in good health and CMV-seropositive.

V is TRBV11-2 and J is TRBJ1-4; D is unresolved. Germline CDR1 and CDR2: SGHAT and FQNNGV. The CDR3 spans 12 residues. V was cut by 3 bases and J by 8 bases, with 7 bases left in between. Written as DNA, the CDR3 is TGTGCCAGCAGCTTTCTCCCGGAAAAACTGTTTTTT. This sequence encodes CASSFLPEKLFF.

This clone was counted only a few times. The chain combines TRBV5-1 with TRBJ1-2; 7 nucleotides match TRBD1. J lost 0 bases, V lost 4 bases, and 12 bases had no gene match. The CDR3 sequence is 17 residues long. CDR1 is SGHRS, CDR2 YFSETQ, per germline. The CDR3 reads CASSQEPTGVPNYGYTF. The CDR3 DNA follows: TGCGCCAGCAGCCAAGAACCTACAGGGGTTCCTAACTATGGCTACACCTTC.

The rearrangement joins TRBV7-8 to TRBJ1-5; D is possibly TRBD1 (5 bases). The length of the CDR3 is 13 residues. Germline CDR1 and CDR2: SGHVS and FQNEAQ. The V and J ends lost 4 bases and 7 bases respectively, with 11 bases between them. CDR3 region: CASSYSTVQPQHF. CDR3 coding DNA: TGTGCCAGCAGCTATTCGACAGTACAGCCCCAGCATTTT.

This chain links TRBV18 with TRBJ1-1; TRBD1 might be the D (5 bases). The length of the CDR3 is 12 residues. Germline V CDR1 and CDR2: KGHSH, LQKENI. V was trimmed by 0 bases and J by 11 bases, leaving 10 bases between them. DNA for the CDR3: TGTGCCAGCTCACCACCGGGAGGGGATGCTTTCTTT. Protein product: CASSPPGGDAFF.

The gene calls are TRBV9 and TRBJ2-3, with 7 bases that match TRBD1. CDR3 length: 16 amino acids. Germline V lookup: CDR1 SGDLS, CDR2 YYNGEE. Germline trimming cut 2 bases from V and 2 bases from J; bases unmatched to any gene: 8. CDR3 amino acids: CASSVTGTVLTDTQYF. The DNA for the CDR3 is TGTGCCAGCAGCGTTACCGGGACAGTCCTCACAGATACGCAGTATTTT.

V gene TRBV5-1 combines with J gene TRBJ2-1, with 7 bases identical to TRBD1. The CDR3 is 16 amino acids. J gave up 7 bases and V 1 base, and 11 bases lay outside the gene matches. CDR1 and CDR2 (germline): SGHRS, YFSETQ. CDR3 loop: CASSLSGQGDWNEQFF. The CDR3 DNA is TGCGCCAGCAGCTTGAGCGGTCAGGGGGATTGGAATGAGCAGTTCTTC.

The chain uses TRBV15 and TRBJ1-1, with a tentative D call TRBD1 (5 bases). V shed 6 bases and J shed 4 bases, with 15 bases lying between them. Germline CDR1 and CDR2: LNHNV and YYDKDF (reference sequence). This CDR3 has 14 amino acids. This chain's CDR3 is CATSQESRVTEAFF. CDR3 DNA: TGTGCCACCAGTCAAGAGAGCAGGGTCACTGAAGCTTTCTTT.